This T cell receptor (beta chain) was sequenced during a study of cytomegalovirus exposure and HLA in healthy donors. Across the whole study: Researchers found that approximately 85% of some 400 genotyped donors fell within the Caucasian-associated ancestry cluster. Study observations and caveats: Data from an earlier analysis indicated that most TCR beta V segments were productive either about 87% or about 30% of the time. Certain indistinguishable V segments, among them TRBV6-2 and TRBV6-3, were excluded.

V was cut by 1 base and J by 5 bases, with 11 bases left in between. Germline CDR1 LGHNA, CDR2 YNFKEQ. The CDR3 consists of 14 residues. The PCR used 60 Vbeta and 13 Jbeta primers. TCRdb keeps only in-frame clones here, not all; method: immunoSEQ multiplex PCR. This sample carries approximately 110,000 clones, 75% to 90% of them seen once, and the ten largest clones take 6.9%. In the case of this clone: Its target is unknown.

Sequencing input: PBMCs. The receptor was derived from a man aged 25-45 years in good health and CMV-seropositive. This chain connects TRBV4-2 to TRBJ2-5, with D maybe TRBD2 (5 bases). Here the CDR3 reads CASSQGLAWETQYF. In DNA form, the CDR3 reads TGTGCCAGCAGCCAAGGTCTAGCCTGGGAGACCCAGTACTTC.